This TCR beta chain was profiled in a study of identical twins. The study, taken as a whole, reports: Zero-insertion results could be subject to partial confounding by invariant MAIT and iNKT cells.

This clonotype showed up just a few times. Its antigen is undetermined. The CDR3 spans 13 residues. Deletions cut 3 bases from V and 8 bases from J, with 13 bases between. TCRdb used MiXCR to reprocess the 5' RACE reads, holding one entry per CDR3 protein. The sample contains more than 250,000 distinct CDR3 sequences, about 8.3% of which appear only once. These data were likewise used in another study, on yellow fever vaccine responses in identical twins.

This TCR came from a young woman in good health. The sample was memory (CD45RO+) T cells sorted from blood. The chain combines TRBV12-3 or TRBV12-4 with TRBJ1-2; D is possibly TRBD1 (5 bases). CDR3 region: CASSFMDNRGYTF. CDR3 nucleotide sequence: TGTGCCAGCAGTTTCATGGACAATCGGGGCTACACCTTC.